The clone carrying this T cell receptor beta chain has a handful of counts. Its specificity is unknown. The authors prepared the TCRbeta library with unique molecular identifiers. MiXCR, run by TCRdb on the PCR reads, gives a single entry per CDR3 protein. This repertoire shows more than 300,000 distinct CDR3 sequences, about 17% found once; its top ten account for roughly 40%. These data originate in a study of T-cell reconstitution after alpha-beta-depleted transplantation in children. Study-wide findings and caveats: Expanded clones from the graft, numbering several hundred, reportedly supplied alpha-beta T cells about two months after transplant. Surviving thymic progenitors and recipient T cells were the source of high TCRbeta diversity at day 60 in some patients.

Germline V CDR1 and CDR2: MDHEN, SYDVKM. V gave up 7 bases and J gave up 0 bases; unmatched junction bases: 4. The CDR3 contains 14 residues. This receptor was identified in a male patient between 2 and 10 years old who had a stem cell transplant for acute lymphoblastic leukemia, so the T cells may come from the graft donor. The V call is TRBV28, the J call TRBJ2-3; 7 bases map to TRBD2. The sample in question was PBMCs, mostly from graft donor cells, obtained 360 days after TCRalphabeta/CD19-depleted stem cell transplant. CDR3 sequence (DNA): TGTGCCAGCACCCGGACTAGAAGCACAGATACGCAGTATTTT. Translation gives CASTRTRSTDTQYF. Supplemented by reference TRBV28 and TRBJ2-3, the full variable domain reads DVKVTQSSRYLVKRTGEKVFLECVQDMDHENMFWYRQDPGLGLRLIYFSYDVKMKEKGDIPEGYSVSREKKERFSLILESASTNQTSMYLCASTRTRSTDTQYFGPGTRLTVL.